The rows below give T cell receptor beta chains drawn from one sample of a study of blood T cell repertoires in COVID-19. Produced via immunoSEQ multiplex PCR; TCRdb's table is partial and in-frame only. Of tens of thousands of clones listed, around 73% are singletons. The material sequenced was peripheral blood. Source of these receptors: a man older than 75 with acute or convalescent COVID-19. The CDR3 runs from the conserved cysteine through the conserved F or W. The D gene is left open where the match is weak. Part of the rows lack a size; the others show once, few, many or a class for expanded clones.

V,J,D,size,CDR3,DNA
TRBV19,TRBJ1-5,TRBD1,-,CASSIRTGLQDQPQHF,TGTGCCAGTAGTATTCGGACAGGCCTTCAGGATCAGCCCCAGCATTTT
TRBV19,TRBJ1-2,-,-,CASSPIHNGDPGYTF,TGTGCCAGTAGTCCAATTCATAACGGGGATCCGGGCTACACCTTC
TRBV30,TRBJ2-2,TRBD1,-,CACGTGHTGELFF,TGTGCCTGCGGGACAGGGCACACCGGGGAGCTGTTTTTT
TRBV15,TRBJ2-3,TRBD1,-,CATSGGQGRTDTQYF,TGTGCCACCAGCGGAGGACAGGGACGCACAGATACGCAGTATTTT
TRBV9,TRBJ2-7,TRBD1,once,CASSPADRAPEQYF,TGTGCCAGCAGCCCTGCTGACAGGGCGCCCGAGCAGTACTTC
TRBV29-1,TRBJ1-4,-,-,CSARNDMIGKLFF,TGCAGCGCCCGAAACGACATGATCGGAAAACTGTTTTTT
TRBV19,TRBJ1-5,-,-,CASSISLSNQPQHF,TGTGCCAGTAGTATATCCCTGAGCAATCAGCCCCAGCATTTT
TRBV3-1/TRBV3-2,TRBJ2-3,TRBD2,-,CASSHWTSGKVGADTQYF,TGTGCCAGCAGCCATTGGACTAGCGGGAAGGTTGGTGCAGATACGCAGTATTTT
TRBV21-1,TRBJ2-1,-,-,CASSKELGGLEQFF,TGTGCCAGCAGCAAAGAGTTAGGAGGCCTTGAGCAGTTCTTC
TRBV20-1,TRBJ2-3,-,-,CSASPALQGRLGDTQYF,TGCAGTGCTAGTCCCGCGCTACAGGGCCGGCTTGGAGATACGCAGTATTTT
TRBV23-1,TRBJ1-4,-,-,CASSQLFSVSATNEKLFF,TGCGCCAGCAGTCAATTGTTTTCGGTATCTGCAACTAATGAAAAACTGTTTTTT
TRBV27,TRBJ1-5,-,few,CASSLSRGGPPQHF,TGTGCCAGCAGTTTATCGCGGGGGGGCCCGCCCCAGCATTTT
TRBV30,TRBJ2-7,TRBD1,-,CAWTTQGTDEQYF,TGTGCCTGGACGACACAGGGGACGGACGAGCAGTACTTC
TRBV15,TRBJ1-4,-,-,CATSRVGSGTSNEKLFF,TGTGCCACCAGCAGAGTCGGGTCGGGAACTTCTAATGAAAAACTGTTTTTT
TRBV4-1,TRBJ2-7,-,-,CASSQEGGINEQYF,TGCGCCAGCAGCCAAGAGGGCGGGATCAACGAGCAGTACTTC
TRBV18,TRBJ2-3,TRBD1,-,CASSPGQGGTDTQYF,TGTGCCAGCTCACCGGGACAGGGGGGGACAGATACGCAGTATTTT
TRBV10-2,TRBJ1-5,-,-,CASSEYSNQPQHF,TGCGCCAGCAGTGAATATAGCAATCAGCCCCAGCATTTT
TRBV5-4,TRBJ1-2,-,-,CASSQDGGRLIGYTF,TGTGCCAGCAGCCAGGACGGGGGGCGCTTAATCGGCTACACCTTC
TRBV7-2,TRBJ2-7,TRBD2,-,CASSRTSGAYEQYF,TGTGCCAGCAGCCGTACTAGCGGTGCCTACGAGCAGTACTTC
TRBV28,TRBJ1-2,-,-,CASSLQGDGYTF,TGTGCCAGCAGTTTACAAGGGGATGGCTACACCTTC
TRBV2,TRBJ2-1,-,-,CASRVSGGEQFF,TGTGCCAGCAGAGTTAGCGGCGGAGAGCAGTTCTTC
TRBV28,TRBJ1-1,TRBD1,-,CASRRTGGLNTEAFF,TGTGCCAGCAGACGGACAGGGGGCTTGAACACTGAAGCTTTCTTT
TRBV10-3,TRBJ2-5,-,-,CAISDGRGEVETQYF,TGTGCCATCAGTGACGGCAGGGGGGAGGTAGAGACCCAGTACTTC
TRBV6-5,TRBJ1-2,-,-,CASSSPGTSNYGYTF,TGTGCCAGCAGTTCACCCGGGACATCGAACTATGGCTACACCTTC
TRBV7-2,TRBJ2-2,TRBD1,-,CASSSTGLDTGELFF,TGTGCCAGCAGCTCGACAGGGTTGGACACCGGGGAGCTGTTTTTT
TRBV18,TRBJ2-1,TRBD2,-,CASSGRAGANSYNEQFF,TGTGCCAGCTCAGGTAGAGCGGGGGCTAACTCCTACAATGAGCAGTTCTTC
TRBV24-1,TRBJ2-6,TRBD1,-,CATSGLTGGAGANVLTF,TGTGCCACCAGTGGCCTGACAGGGGGCGCCGGGGCCAACGTCCTGACTTTC
TRBV6-7,TRBJ1-3,-,once,CASRLLQGYSGNTIYF,TGTGCCAGCAGACTCCTACAGGGATACTCTGGAAACACCATATATTTT
TRBV27,TRBJ1-1,-,-,CASIAVGRGSEAFF,TGTGCCAGCATCGCGGTAGGGAGGGGTTCTGAAGCTTTCTTT
TRBV2,TRBJ2-1,TRBD2,-,CASAQRGMGEQFF,TGTGCCAGCGCCCAGCGGGGGATGGGTGAGCAGTTCTTC
TRBV2,TRBJ1-2,TRBD1,-,CASSIDRGTYGYTF,TGTGCCAGCAGTATCGACAGGGGGACCTATGGCTACACCTTC
TRBV30,TRBJ1-3,-,once,CAWSLGGDSGNTIYF,TGTGCCTGGAGTCTTGGCGGGGACTCTGGAAACACCATATATTTT
TRBV9,TRBJ2-1,TRBD2,once,CASSVYPGLLTALPYNEQFF,TGTGCCAGCAGCGTATACCCGGGACTACTAACAGCACTCCCCTACAATGAGCAGTTCTTC
TRBV5-1,TRBJ1-6,-,-,CASSPEGARNSPLHF,TGCGCCAGCAGTCCCGAAGGGGCTCGGAATTCACCCCTCCACTTT
TRBV30,TRBJ1-5,-,once,CAWNRQRGPQHF,TGTGCCTGGAATAGGCAGCGGGGGCCCCAGCATTTT
TRBV5-8,TRBJ1-4,TRBD1,few,CASSIRTGTNEKLFF,TGTGCCAGCAGCATCCGGACAGGGACTAATGAAAAACTGTTTTTT
TRBV7-9,TRBJ1-2,TRBD1,few,CASSSRDRGYGYTF,TGTGCCAGCAGCTCCCGGGACAGGGGTTATGGCTACACCTTC
TRBV4-1,TRBJ2-7,-,-,CASSQGQYEQYF,TGCGCCAGCAGCCAAGGACAGTACGAGCAGTACTTC
TRBV5-1,TRBJ2-3,-,-,CASSSGQSTDTQYF,TGCGCCAGCAGCTCCGGACAGAGCACAGATACGCAGTATTTT
TRBV5-1,TRBJ2-3,TRBD2,once,CASSLGLAGLSTDTQYF,TGCGCCAGCAGCTTGGGACTAGCGGGCCTTAGCACAGATACGCAGTATTTT
TRBV11-2,TRBJ2-2,-,-,CASRRAGSGTGELFF,TGTGCCAGCCGTCGTGCAGGGTCCGGCACCGGGGAGCTGTTTTTT
TRBV11-2,TRBJ2-2,TRBD1,-,CASSYTGATGELFF,TGTGCCAGCAGTTATACAGGGGCCACCGGGGAGCTGTTTTTT
TRBV4-1,TRBJ2-2,TRBD2,-,CASWSGGPGTGELFF,TGCGCCAGCTGGTCGGGAGGGCCGGGCACCGGGGAGCTGTTTTTT